Sequencing of this T cell receptor beta chain was carried out in a study of shared clonotypes between healthy human individuals (TCRdb year 2020). Study-level background: A few men and a couple of women, aged 18 to 49 years, made up the cohort. To estimate repertoire size and how much clonotypes are shared between individuals, the study performed deep sequencing of blood TCR repertoires from a few healthy adults. Per donor, leukapheresis produced somewhere between about 0.85 and 10 billion PBMCs. To increase sequencing depth and limit assay-specific biases, TCR repertoire library preparation and sequencing were carried out by different laboratories using diverse techniques. Per donor, three plates each were used for CD4 naive and CD4 memory, two for CD8 naive, and one for CD8 memory.

Comment on this clone: Its specific antigen is unknown. Base-call qualities are not available, and no considerably larger clone is one nucleotide away.

Healthy HIV-negative adults with no recently reported acute infections or vaccinations were included as donors. Only Caucasian adults living in Nashville, Tennessee, USA were represented among the donors. CD4+ T cells were enriched by magnetic negative selection, after which naive cells were positively selected on CD45RA and the negative fraction was taken as the memory subset. Blood was obtained by leukapheresis, after which PBMCs were separated by Ficoll-Histopaque density gradient centrifugation and cryopreserved in liquid nitrogen vapor phase. Analytical flow cytometry was used to check the purity and quantity of each magnetically sorted T cell population. Each sorted fraction had its genomic DNA isolated and then quantified by UV absorbance on a Nanodrop 2000c. Using the deep immunoSEQ assay, TCR CDR3 regions were amplified from genomic DNA by multiplex PCR. Extracted genomic DNA from each cell subset was distributed evenly across all wells of several immunoSEQ 96-well plates, and each plate was treated as a replicate. Each replicate PCR for sorted subsets received around 200 ng genomic DNA, equal to about 30,000 T cell genomes. The purified libraries were quantified using a Qubit 3.0 fluorometer, sized with a Bioanalyzer 2100, and then quantified again using the KAPA Library Quantification kit. A separate single-read 150-cycle Illumina NextSeq 550 flow cell was used to sequence each immunoSEQ 96-well plate. The paper's data handling went like this. Because the immunoSEQ output held only junctional sequences and lacked quality scores, the filtering could not match the filtering applied to full-length reads. Sequences were annotated with PyIR, a Python wrapper for IgBLAST v1.9, using IMGT germline references to assign V/J genes and CDR3. Reads with weak V/J assignments (E-value above 1e-6), missing CDR3, stop codons, out-of-frame junctions, or ambiguous translated residues were removed. V3J clonotypes were defined as sequences sharing the same inferred V gene, J gene, and CDR3 amino acid sequence. Percentage overlap between repertoires was calculated by dividing the number of shared unique clonotypes by the size of the smaller repertoire. Richness of each repertoire was evaluated using RTK rarefaction, the Chao1 estimator, and Recon v2.1 estimates of unobserved clonotypes. OLGA was used to compute generation probabilities for all TCRbeta clonotypes that the gDNA method yielded from a handful of donors. Sourced from immuneACCESS, this table was stored by TCRdb with only in-frame sequences that have V and J called. A share of the clones is absent; for the studies checked, an unresolved V gene accounts for under half, and the remainder has no known explanation. V, J and clone size were drawn from that table, and D and trimming were deduced from the DNA. The sample table contains over 2 million clones; only one count was recorded for about nine tenths of them. The ten largest make up 0.37% of the sample.

Overall study results and their limits: Compared with non-shared clonotypes, the clonotypes found in all four sorted-subset donors had higher generation probabilities. Sampling was limited to blood, and TCR repertoires in tissue likely differ from TCR repertoires in blood. Naive subsets generally had larger estimated clonotype richness than memory subsets. Pairwise subsampling indicated that sequencing depth was expected to affect the degree of clonotype sharing among donors. About 5% of naive CD4, around 3.5% of naive CD8, 2.3% of memory CD4, and about 0.4% of memory CD8 clonotypes were shared across a few donors. Because the study included only a small number of donors, the genetic and exposure-history diversity represented was limited. Rarefaction of sorted-subset datasets indicated incomplete sequencing despite the large sequencing depth.

The source is a man between 18 and 29 years old in good health. Some clones in this sample may be carry-over from other donors' samples. Sample: naive CD4+ T cells from PBMCs. Sample cell subset or site, as interpreted from the label and publication: CD45RA+ positively selected.

The CDR3 reads as follows: CASSPRTSGWGNEQFF. The nucleotide sequence is TGTGCCAGCAGCCCGCGGACTAGTGGGTGGGGCAATGAGCAGTTCTTC. The chain uses TRBV7-2 and TRBJ2-1, with 7 bases matching TRBD2. CDR1 and CDR2, per the germline V gene, are SGHTA and FQGNSA. From its cysteine to its phenylalanine, the CDR3 spans 16 amino acids. Only the CDR3 DNA is retained, 48 bases long and in frame from the first base. The V end gives up 5 bases and the J end 6 bases, leaving 13 bases in the junction not matched to a gene.